This T cell receptor (beta chain) was found in a study of T cell clonotyping in hematopoietic cell transplantation. On the study more broadly: Pretransplant recipient samples were taken after cytoreduction. Findings and limits, study-wide: Graft donor and pretransplant recipient Inverse Simpson Index values predicted broader posttransplant TCR diversity. Pathologically expanded recipient clonotypes increased progressively from day 30 to day 180 as diversity fell. Without cell sorting, CD4 versus CD8 contributions remain unresolved.

On this clone itself: No antigen is known for it.

V lost 2 bases and J 0 bases, leaving 8 bases between the germline ends. This CDR3 contains 13 residues. From germline, CDR1 is GTSNPN and CDR2 SVGIG (reference sequence). Regarding time point: recipient sample about 28 days before transplant, after cytoreduction. TCRdb keeps only in-frame clones here, not all; method: immunoSEQ multiplex PCR. This sample yields about 10,000 clones, of which roughly 90% are seen a single time; 13% belongs to the top ten. Sequences were derived from peripheral blood mononuclear cells, sampled before stem cell transplant. The TCR was taken from a woman between 35 and 50 years old with acute myeloid leukemia. Some clones in this sample may be carry-over from other donors' samples. The chain links TRBV30 to TRBJ2-7; D tentatively fits TRBD1 or TRBD2 (6 bases each). The DNA for the CDR3 is TGTGCCTGGAGTCCGGGGGCCTCCTACGAGCAGTACTTC. It translates to CAWSPGASYEQYF.